A single sample is the source of the 30 T cell receptor beta chains below, sequenced in a study of cytomegalovirus exposure and HLA in healthy donors. A multiplex PCR was run with 60 Vbeta primers and 13 Jbeta primers. Here immunoSEQ multiplex PCR was the method, and the copy in TCRdb shows in-frame clones only, minus some. The sample includes about 150,000 clones, over 60% of them seen just once. Input material: PBMCs. These receptors originate from a woman between 40 and 55 years old in good health and CMV-seronegative.

J is TRBJ1-4 and V is TRBV5-1, with TRBD1 matching over 7 bases. Unmatched junction bases numbered 3, after V lost 0 bases and J lost 7 bases. The CDR3 has 14 residues. Germline-derived CDR1 and CDR2 are SGHRS and YFSETQ. The CDR3 protein is CASSLEAGGEKLFF. In nucleotides, the CDR3 is TGCGCCAGCAGCTTGGAGGCAGGGGGTGAAAAACTGTTTTTT.

The chain uses TRBV15 and TRBJ2-5; TRBD2 might be the D (7 bases). Germline V gene sequence: CDR1 LNHNV, CDR2 YYDKDF (reference sequence). This CDR3 spans 17 amino acids. Trimming pared 0 bases from V and 7 bases from J, leaving 21 bases between. Here the CDR3 reads CATSRDGAGASFGTQYF. The CDR3 nucleotides are TGTGCCACCAGCAGAGACGGGGCGGGGGCCTCTTTTGGGACCCAGTACTTC.

The chain links TRBV11-2 to TRBJ2-4, with TRBD2 as a possible D gene (6 bases). The CDR3 runs to 13 residues. V lost 0 bases and J lost 8, with 8 bases in between. Germline-derived CDR1 and CDR2 are SGHAT and FQNNGV. CDR3 in amino acids: CASSLERGDIQYF. In DNA form, the CDR3 reads TGTGCCAGCAGCTTAGAGCGGGGAGACATTCAGTACTTC.

This clone came up a few times. The chain carries TRBV20-1 and TRBJ1-2; maybe TRBD1 (5 bases). The V end was cut by 7 bases, the J end by 8 bases, with 14 bases between. Germline V CDR1 and CDR2: DFQATT, SNEGSKA (reference sequence). The CDR3 totals 11 residues. In nucleotides, the CDR3 is TGCAGTGTATGGGGCCGGTCCGGCTACACCTTC. Residues: CSVWGRSGYTF.

The chain couples TRBV19 to TRBJ1-1, with 9 bases matching TRBD1. Trimming took 8 bases from V and 4 from J; bases not matched to a gene: 8. The CDR3 extends over 14 amino acids. Germline CDR1 is LNHDA and CDR2 is SQIVND (reference sequence). The CDR3: CASAAGTGFTEAFF. For the CDR3, the DNA is TGTGCCAGTGCCGCCGGGACAGGGTTCACTGAAGCTTTCTTT.

This chain uses TRBV2 with TRBJ1-4, with D tentatively TRBD1 (5 bases). CDR3 size: 15 residues. Germline-derived CDR1 and CDR2 are SNHLY and FYNNEI. Deletions cut 8 bases from V and 4 bases from J, with 17 bases between. The CDR3 DNA reads TGTGCCAGCGGAACAGGATCGGCCTATAATGAAAAACTGTTTTTT. Residues: CASGTGSAYNEKLFF.

The chain has TRBV6-1 and TRBJ2-5, with 11 bases that match TRBD2. Trimming removed 7 bases from V and 3 bases from J; junction bases left unmatched: 7. The CDR3 length is 15 residues. The germline V gene has CDR1 MNHNS and CDR2 SASEGT. This CDR3 is CASTFLLAGEETQYF. DNA of the CDR3: TGTGCCAGCACCTTTCTACTAGCGGGGGAAGAGACCCAGTACTTC.

V is TRBV10-2 and J is TRBJ2-5; 9 nucleotides align to TRBD2. With V trimmed by 2 bases and J by 2 bases, 3 bases remained unmatched. Germline values: CDR1 WSHSY, CDR2 SAAADI. The CDR3 has 15 amino acids. CDR3: CASSEVAGVQETQYF. Written as DNA, the CDR3 is TGCGCCAGCAGTGAGGTAGCGGGGGTTCAAGAGACCCAGTACTTC.

J is TRBJ1-3 and V is TRBV7-9, with 9 bases matching TRBD1. The length of the CDR3 is 17 residues. J gave up 0 bases and V 5 bases, and 8 bases lay outside the gene matches. In germline, CDR1 is SEHNR, CDR2 FQNEAQ (reference sequence). The CDR3 DNA sequence: TGTGCCAGCAGCACCGGGACAGGGCAGAGCTCTGGAAACACCATATATTTT. It is translated as CASSTGTGQSSGNTIYF. The full variable domain, rest sourced from reference TRBV7-9 and TRBJ1-3, is DTGVSQNPRHKITKRGQNVTFRCDPISEHNRLYWYRQTLGQGPEFLTYFQNEAQLEKSRLLSDRFSAERPKGSFSTLEIQRTEQGDSAMYLCASSTGTGQSSGNTIYFGEGSWLTVV.

The J gene is TRBJ1-3, the V gene TRBV7-8; maybe TRBD1 (5 bases). CDR1 SGHVS and CDR2 FQNEAQ come from the germline V gene. The CDR3 extends over 15 amino acids. The V and J ends lost 5 bases and 4 bases respectively, with 15 bases between them. The CDR3 here is CASSPPKGPGNTIYF. CDR3 coding DNA: TGTGCCAGCAGCCCCCCGAAGGGGCCAGGAAACACCATATATTTT.

As to this clone: Other DNA sequences in this specimen translate into the identical CDR3. J is TRBJ1-1 and V is TRBV7-9; D remains unclear. The CDR3 covers 14 residues. Trimming removed 1 base from V and 2 bases from J, with 8 bases in between. CDR1 is SEHNR, CDR2 FQNEAQ, per germline (reference sequence). The CDR3 loop reads CASSLVAENTEAFF. Written as DNA, the CDR3 is TGTGCCAGCAGCTTAGTCGCGGAAAACACTGAAGCTTTCTTT.

V gene TRBV5-4 combines with J gene TRBJ2-1, with 7 bases aligning to TRBD2. Looked up from germline, CDR1 is SGHNT and CDR2 is YYREEE (reference sequence). V shed 6 bases, J shed 7 bases, and the junction held 13 bases outside the gene matches. The CDR3 is 15 residues long. CDR3 sequence (DNA): TGTGCCAGCACCATAAAGGGGCGGGGAGGGAATGAGCAGTTCTTC. This codes for CASTIKGRGGNEQFF.

The chain couples TRBV19 to TRBJ1-1; D call uncertain. The CDR3 spans 13 residues. V gave up 7 bases and J gave up 8 bases, with 17 bases separating them. Looked up from germline, CDR1 is LNHDA and CDR2 is SQIVND (reference sequence). The CDR3 DNA sequence: TGTGCCAGTACCCCTTTTTCCCCCTTGGAAGCTTTCTTT. Amino acids: CASTPFSPLEAFF.

This clone was observed a handful of times. The sample carries other DNA sequences with the same CDR3. The chain employs TRBV27 and TRBJ1-1; tentative D call: TRBD1 (5 bases). CDR1 is MNHEY and CDR2 is SMNVEV in the germline V gene (reference sequence). The CDR3 length is 13 residues. V was cut by 6 bases and J by 5 bases, with 13 bases left in between. The chain's CDR3 is CASSLGEGTEAFF. In nucleotides, the CDR3 is TGTGCCAGCAGCCTAGGGGAGGGGACTGAAGCTTTCTTT.

J is TRBJ2-7 and V is TRBV28; 8 positions match TRBD1. CDR1 is MDHEN, CDR2 SYDVKM, per germline. This CDR3 is 16 amino acids long. V shed 5 bases, J shed 3 bases, and the junction held 12 bases outside the gene matches. The CDR3 nucleotides read TGTGCCAGCAGTCCCCCCGCAGGGGGCTTCGGCTACGAGCAGTACTTC. This gives the protein CASSPPAGGFGYEQYF.

The rearrangement joins TRBV10-2 to TRBJ1-2; D unresolved. V was cut by 10 bases and J by 3 bases, with 6 bases left in between. CDR3 length: 10 residues. Germline V lookup: CDR1 WSHSY, CDR2 SAAADI. This CDR3 reads CATGYYGYTF. The CDR3 DNA reads as TGCGCCACAGGATACTATGGCTACACCTTC.

This sequence joins TRBV6-1 and TRBJ1-6, with 9 bases lining up with TRBD1. The CDR3 is made up of 14 amino acids. Germline CDR1 MNHNS, CDR2 SASEGT. V shed 4 bases and J 8 bases; nucleotides not matched to a gene: 3. In DNA form, the CDR3 reads TGTGCCAGCAGTGGACAGGGGGTTCATTCACCCCTCCACTTT. Amino acids: CASSGQGVHSPLHF.

This chain joins TRBV27 and TRBJ1-5, with 9 bases aligning to TRBD1. Trimming removed 4 bases from V and 1 base from J; junction bases left unmatched: 5. Germline loops: CDR1 MNHEY, CDR2 SMNVEV (reference sequence). The CDR3 consists of 16 residues. The CDR3 DNA reads TGTGCCAGCAGTTCACAGGGGGCGTTAAGCAATCAGCCCCAGCATTTT. This gives the protein CASSSQGALSNQPQHF.

The CDR3 sequence is CASSFSVPGGEQFF. In DNA, the CDR3 is TGTGCCAGCAGCTTCTCGGTTCCGGGAGGGGAGCAGTTCTTC. The chain couples TRBV7-8 to TRBJ2-1; 8 bases are shared with TRBD2. The ends lost 3 bases at V and 10 bases at J; junction bases unmatched: 8. Per germline, CDR1 SGHVS and CDR2 FQNEAQ. CDR3 size: 14 residues.

The V gene is TRBV15, the J gene TRBJ2-5, with 9 bases fitting TRBD2. Germline CDR1 reads LNHNV; CDR2 reads YYDKDF (reference sequence). J gave up 4 bases and V 1 base, and 10 bases lay outside the gene matches. The CDR3 is 17 residues long. The CDR3 protein is CATSRGAAGGPAETQYF. In DNA form, the CDR3 reads TGTGCCACCAGCAGAGGGGCAGCGGGGGGCCCCGCAGAGACCCAGTACTTC.

This sequence joins TRBV4-1 and TRBJ2-3; 8 bases agree with TRBD2. V shed 1 base, J shed 4 bases, and the junction held 10 bases outside the gene matches. Looked up from germline, CDR1 is MGHRA and CDR2 is YSYEKL. The CDR3 is made up of 17 amino acids. This CDR3 reads CASSQGVAGPPADTQYF. The CDR3 DNA reads as TGCGCCAGCAGCCAAGGGGTAGCGGGGCCTCCCGCAGATACGCAGTATTTT.

The J gene is TRBJ1-1, the V gene TRBV7-2; D gene unclear. This CDR3 region has 14 residues. CDR1 is SGHTA and CDR2 is FQGNSA in the germline V gene. Deletions cut 5 bases from V and 6 bases from J, with 16 bases between. The CDR3 nucleotides are TGTGCCAGCAGCCCCTCTCGGAGGAGTGCTGAAGCTTTCTTT. This translates into CASSPSRRSAEAFF.

The chain is built from TRBV28 and TRBJ1-5; D unclear. Trimming took 3 bases from V and 3 from J, leaving 12 bases between them. The CDR3 is made up of 15 amino acids. Germline lookup yields CDR1 MDHEN and CDR2 SYDVKM. This CDR3 is CASSFRGRDNQPQHF. As DNA, the CDR3 is TGTGCCAGCAGTTTCCGCGGCAGAGACAATCAGCCCCAGCATTTT.

The chain is built from TRBV4-1 and TRBJ2-1; no reliable D call. Trimming pared 3 bases from V and 2 bases from J, leaving 20 bases between. The CDR3 loop spans 18 amino acids. Germline assignment: CDR1 MGHRA and CDR2 YSYEKL. CDR3 sequence: CASSHPLDLGRTYNEQFF. CDR3 DNA sequence: TGCGCCAGCAGCCACCCCCTTGATTTGGGCAGGACCTACAATGAGCAGTTCTTC.

The genes are TRBV2 and TRBJ2-2; 10 bases match TRBD2. CDR3 length equals 16 residues. Losses at the gene ends were 8 bases for V and 9 bases for J; bases not matched to a gene: 15. Germline lookup yields CDR1 SNHLY and CDR2 FYNNEI. CDR3 nucleotide sequence: TGTGCCAGCCGAGCGGGGGGGGTGGGTCGGTCGCGGGAGCTGTTTTTT. Its translation: CASRAGGVGRSRELFF.

This chain links TRBV27 with TRBJ1-1, with D possibly matching TRBD1 (6 bases). V was cut by 7 bases and J by 3 bases, with 12 bases left in between. The germline CDR1 and CDR2 sequences are MNHEY and SMNVEV (reference sequence). The CDR3 sequence is 13 residues long. The CDR3 DNA follows: TGTGCCAGCAAAGGGGGGAGGGACACTGAAGCTTTCTTT. It encodes CASKGGRDTEAFF.

This clone was found once. J is TRBJ2-3 and V is TRBV18; 11 bases map to TRBD1. Trimming removed 3 bases from V and 4 bases from J; junction bases left unmatched: 9. The CDR3 loop spans 17 amino acids. Germline CDR1 is KGHSH and CDR2 is LQKENI. CDR3 DNA: TGTGCCAGCTCACCCCTCGCGGGACAGGGGGACGCAGATACGCAGTATTTT. Protein: CASSPLAGQGDADTQYF. Drawing the rest from reference TRBV18 and TRBJ2-3, the complete variable domain is NAGVMQNPRHLVRRRGQEARLRCSPMKGHSHVYWYRQLPEEGLKFMVYLQKENIIDESGMPKERFSAEFPKEGPSILRIQQVVRGDSAAYFCASSPLAGQGDADTQYFGPGTRLTVL.

The chain employs TRBV13 and TRBJ2-3; 10 bases map to TRBD1. Germline V gene data show CDR1 as PRHDT and CDR2 as FYEKMQ (reference sequence). V lost 4 bases to trimming and J lost 4 bases; unmatched junction nucleotides: 5. CDR3 length: 15 amino acids. In DNA form, the CDR3 reads TGTGCCAGCAGCTCCGGGACAGGGGTCCCAGATACGCAGTATTTT. Translating it yields CASSSGTGVPDTQYF.

The chain uses TRBV7-8 and TRBJ2-1; 8 bases line up with TRBD2. The CDR3 runs 14 residues. Germline V CDR1 and CDR2: SGHVS, FQNEAQ. J was trimmed by 7 bases and V by 3 bases; bases with no gene match: 5. The CDR3 DNA reads TGTGCCAGCAGCTTCACCGGGGGGGCAAATGAGCAGTTCTTC. It encodes CASSFTGGANEQFF.

CDR3 bases: TGTGCCAGCAGTGTTGCCGACAGGGGAAACTATGGCTACACCTTC. It specifies CASSVADRGNYGYTF. This rearrangement joins TRBV2 to TRBJ1-2; 8 bases map to TRBD1. This CDR3 has 15 residues. V dropped 4 bases and J dropped 2; count of bases not matched to a gene: 6. Germline loops: CDR1 SNHLY, CDR2 FYNNEI. The full variable domain, its missing parts supplied by reference TRBV2 and TRBJ1-2, is EPEVTQTPSHQVTQMGQEVILRCVPISNHLYFYWYRQILGQKVEFLVSFYNNEISEKSEIFDDQFSVERPDGSNFTLKIRSTKLEDSAMYFCASSVADRGNYGYTFGSGTRLTVV.